The source of this T cell receptor (beta chain) is a study of cytomegalovirus exposure and HLA in healthy donors. Donors were nominally healthy when sampled, though unrecorded immune exposures were likely. This CDR3 has 17 residues. The V gene end was trimmed by 2 bases and the J gene end by 4 bases; junction bases not matched to a gene: 11. CDR1 is MGHRA, CDR2 YSYEKL, per germline. Both 60 Vbeta primers and 13 Jbeta primers went into the PCR. Generated by immunoSEQ multiplex PCR, the TCRdb table keeps only in-frame clones and is missing some. The sample shows roughly 230,000 clones, roughly 84% of them seen only once.

The receptor comes from a girl aged 2-10 years in good health and CMV-seronegative. Input material: PBMCs. V and J are TRBV4-1 and TRBJ1-1, with 9 bases aligning to TRBD1. CDR3 in amino acids: CASSQFNYRGLGTEAFF. The CDR3 DNA reads as TGCGCCAGCAGCCAATTTAATTACAGGGGGCTGGGCACTGAAGCTTTCTTT.